These 20 T cell receptor beta chains were sequenced from one sample in a study of blood T cell repertoires in COVID-19. TCRdb keeps only in-frame clones here, not all; method: immunoSEQ multiplex PCR. Of fewer than 55,000 clones listed, roughly 84% are singletons. The sequencing input was peripheral blood. The receptors shown here come from a man between 50 and 59 years old with acute or convalescent COVID-19.

The chain combines TRBV28 with TRBJ1-1; perhaps TRBD1 as D (5 bases). CDR1 is MDHEN, CDR2 SYDVKM, per germline. The V gene lost 3 bases and the J gene lost 2 bases, with 16 bases spanning the gap. This CDR3 is 16 amino acids long. The CDR3 DNA sequence: TGTGCCAGCAGTTTCGGAATGGGGACTCCAAACACTGAAGCTTTCTTT. This translates into CASSFGMGTPNTEAFF.

The gene calls are TRBV14 and TRBJ2-3; 8 bases agree with TRBD2. The V segment lost 4 bases and the J segment 3 bases; nucleotides outside the gene matches: 6. The CDR3 length is 15 residues. CDR1 and CDR2 from the germline V gene are SGHDN and FVKESK. The CDR3 DNA follows: TGTGCCAGCAGCCCGAGCGGGAGATCTACAGATACGCAGTATTTT. It is translated as CASSPSGRSTDTQYF.

This chain links TRBV4-1 with TRBJ2-7, with 10 bases identical to TRBD2. Looked up from germline, CDR1 is MGHRA and CDR2 is YSYEKL. V gave up 5 bases and J gave up 2 bases; unmatched junction bases: 6. This CDR3 is 15 amino acids long. The CDR3 nucleotides read TGCGCCAGCAGCGATCCAAGCGGGGGGGCCTACGAGCAGTACTTC. Encoded protein: CASSDPSGGAYEQYF.

The chain employs TRBV7-9 and TRBJ1-5; D is unclear. Germline CDR1 is SEHNR and CDR2 is FQNEAQ (reference sequence). V gave up 1 base and J gave up 8 bases, with 9 bases separating them. This CDR3 has 13 residues. CDR3 sequence (DNA): TGTGCCAGCAGCTTAGAGGCCCAGGAGCCCCAGCATTTT. Amino acid sequence: CASSLEAQEPQHF.

This chain links TRBV5-6 with TRBJ1-6; tentative D call: TRBD1 (5 bases). With 4 bases removed from V and 8 bases from J, the gap between germline ends came to 10 bases. The CDR3 spans 13 residues. Germline CDR1 is SGHDT and CDR2 is YYEEEE. CDR3 nucleotides: TGTGCCAGCAGCGTGGGCAGGGATTCACCCCTCCACTTT. Its translation is CASSVGRDSPLHF.

CDR3: CASSWTGRSPLHF. The CDR3, as DNA: TGTGCCAGCAGTTGGACGGGGAGGTCACCCCTCCACTTT. J is TRBJ1-6 and V is TRBV2, with no clear D. CDR3 size: 13 residues. The V end was cut by 5 bases, the J end by 10 bases, with 12 bases between. Germline V gives CDR1 SNHLY, CDR2 FYNNEI. Combining the CDR3 with reference TRBV2 and TRBJ1-6 gives the whole variable domain EPEVTQTPSHQVTQMGQEVILRCVPISNHLYFYWYRQILGQKVEFLVSFYNNEISEKSEIFDDQFSVERPDGSNFTLKIRSTKLEDSAMYFCASSWTGRSPLHFGNGTRLTVT.

The chain joins TRBV2 to TRBJ2-5; 8 bases agree with TRBD1. Germline V gene lookup returns CDR1 SNHLY and CDR2 FYNNEI. This CDR3 comprises 15 residues. Trimming at V came to 3 bases and at J to 3 bases, leaving 6 bases not matched to a gene. CDR3 residues: CASSDPGTGEETQYF. The CDR3 DNA sequence: TGTGCCAGCAGTGACCCCGGGACAGGTGAAGAGACCCAGTACTTC.

The CDR3 DNA follows: TGTGCCAGTAGTATGCCCTACCTGGGAGGCGAGACCCAGTACTTC. Translated, it gives CASSMPYLGGETQYF. V is TRBV19 and J is TRBJ2-5, with D possibly matching TRBD2 (6 bases). This CDR3 has 15 amino acids. The germline V and J ends were trimmed by 3 bases and 5 bases, with 16 bases remaining between them. Germline CDR1 reads LNHDA; CDR2 reads SQIVND (reference sequence).

The V call is TRBV24-1, the J call TRBJ2-1; D gene unclear. Per the germline V gene, CDR1 is KGHDR and CDR2 is SFDVKD. The CDR3 consists of 14 residues. With 3 bases removed from V and 5 bases from J, the gap between germline ends came to 10 bases. The CDR3, as DNA: TGTGCCACCAGTGATCCGGGTCATCACAATGAGCAGTTCTTC. This translates into CATSDPGHHNEQFF.

The chain has TRBV12-5 and TRBJ1-6; TRBD1 matches 9 bases. The CDR3 is 16 residues long. Germline values: CDR1 LGHNT, CDR2 FRNRAP. With 6 bases clipped from V and 5 bases from J, the junction kept 8 bases outside the gene matches. In nucleotides, the CDR3 is TGTGCTAGTGGCCGCCCGGACAGGGGAAATAATTCACCCCTCCACTTT. Its translation: CASGRPDRGNNSPLHF.

The chain has TRBV9 and TRBJ1-6, with D possibly TRBD1 on 6 matching bases. The CDR3 totals 14 residues. Germline CDR1 SGDLS, CDR2 YYNGEE. Trimming left V 4 bases short and J 7 bases short, with 12 bases between. CDR3 protein: CASSSRQVNSPLHF. In DNA, the CDR3 is TGTGCCAGCAGCTCCAGACAGGTCAATTCACCCCTCCACTTT.

The rearrangement uses TRBV5-1 and TRBJ1-1; D not resolved. The CDR3 consists of 14 residues. Germline loops: CDR1 SGHRS, CDR2 YFSETQ. The V end lost 1 base, the J end lost 0 bases, and 7 bases lay between the germline ends. DNA of the CDR3: TGCGCCAGCAGCTTGCCAAGCATGAACACTGAAGCTTTCTTT. Protein sequence: CASSLPSMNTEAFF.

This rearrangement joins TRBV27 to TRBJ2-7, with 8 bases identical to TRBD1. CDR1 is MNHEY and CDR2 is SMNVEV in the germline V gene (reference sequence). The junction had 3 bases not matched to a gene; V was cut back by 3 bases and J by 2 bases. The CDR3 runs to 14 residues. The CDR3 reads CASSFGQGTYEQYF. The CDR3 nucleotides are TGTGCCAGCAGTTTCGGACAGGGAACCTACGAGCAGTACTTC.

The J gene is TRBJ1-1, the V gene TRBV5-6; D remains unclear. With 1 base removed from V and 1 base from J, the gap between germline ends came to 8 bases. Germline loops: CDR1 SGHDT, CDR2 YYEEEE. The length of the CDR3 is 14 residues. The DNA for the CDR3 is TGTGCCAGCAGCTTGCTGGCCTCGAACACTGAAGCTTTCTTT. Its translation: CASSLLASNTEAFF.

The chain joins TRBV28 to TRBJ2-5, with 13 bases fitting TRBD2. CDR1 and CDR2 from the germline V gene are MDHEN and SYDVKM. Losses at the gene ends were 3 bases for V and 9 bases for J; bases not matched to a gene: 7. This CDR3 is built from 15 residues. DNA for the CDR3: TGTGCCAGCAGTTTCCGGACTAGCGGGAGTGTGGCCCAGTACTTC. This sequence encodes CASSFRTSGSVAQYF.

The rearrangement uses TRBV7-3 and TRBJ2-2, with D possibly TRBD2 on 5 matching bases. The V end was cut by 0 bases, the J end by 4 bases, with 6 bases between. This CDR3 contains 14 residues. Germline V gene data show CDR1 as SGHTA and CDR2 as FQGTGA. The CDR3 is CASSLTGSTGELFF. The CDR3 DNA reads as TGTGCCAGCAGCTTAACGGGGAGCACCGGGGAGCTGTTTTTT.

This clone was recorded a few times. V usage is TRBV7-9 and J usage is TRBJ2-5, with D perhaps matching TRBD2 (6 bases). CDR1 is SEHNR, CDR2 FQNEAQ, per germline (reference sequence). CDR3 length: 16 amino acids. Trimming stripped 1 base from V and 5 bases from J, with 17 bases between. In nucleotides, the CDR3 is TGTGCCAGCAGCTTAGTAGGAGGAGGGGCCAGGGAGACCCAGTACTTC. Translation gives CASSLVGGGARETQYF.

The CDR3 here is CASSSLAGGGEQFF. The CDR3 DNA sequence: TGTGCCAGCAGCTCACTAGCGGGAGGGGGCGAGCAGTTCTTC. The chain carries TRBV7-9 and TRBJ2-1; 13 bases are a match to TRBD2. V lost 4 bases, J lost 10 bases, and 4 bases stayed unmatched. Germline loops: CDR1 SEHNR, CDR2 FQNEAQ (reference sequence). The CDR3 covers 14 residues.

The chain combines TRBV10-1 with TRBJ2-3, with D possibly matching TRBD1 (6 bases). CDR3 length: 13 amino acids. V was cut by 3 bases and J by 3 bases, with 7 bases left in between. From germline, CDR1 is WNHNN and CDR2 SYGVQD (reference sequence). CDR3 bases: TGCGCCAGCAGTGAACAGGGTACAGATACGCAGTATTTT. Protein: CASSEQGTDTQYF.

This clone was counted between two and nine times. V usage is TRBV2 and J usage is TRBJ1-1; tentatively, D is TRBD1 (5 bases). V was trimmed by 8 bases and J by 2 bases, leaving 9 bases between them. CDR1 and CDR2 (germline): SNHLY, FYNNEI. This CDR3 is 12 amino acids long. The CDR3 sequence: CASAGTNTEAFF. The CDR3 coding sequence is TGTGCCAGCGCCGGGACTAACACTGAAGCTTTCTTT.